Below, one TCR beta chain is given with its context. Method: immunoSEQ multiplex PCR; TCRdb's copy keeps in-frame clones and lacks some. Counted here are about 1.5 million clones, around 97% occurring once; the ten biggest clones make up approximately 1.1%. Germline-derived CDR1 and CDR2 are MGHDK and SYGVNS. The V end was cut by 3 bases, the J end by 6 bases, with 21 bases between. This CDR3 spans 16 amino acids. The sample originates from a study of shared clonotypes between healthy human individuals. The sample comprised naive CD4+ T cells sorted from blood. Specified subset: CD45RA+ positively selected. The sequence was obtained from a man younger than 45 in good health. The chain combines TRBV25-1 with TRBJ2-7, with D maybe TRBD2 (6 bases). The CDR3 loop is CASSDFWFPQGGEQYF. CDR3 in DNA: TGTGCCAGCAGTGATTTTTGGTTTCCGCAGGGAGGCGAGCAGTACTTC.